Here is one T cell receptor beta chain with its context. Its specificity is unknown. Sequenced by immunoSEQ multiplex PCR; TCRdb stores in-frame clones only, minus some. Of under 300,000 clones in the sample, around 81% were seen once. This entry belongs to a study of Tregs in tolerant kidney transplant recipients. Trimming stripped 0 bases from V and 2 bases from J, with 10 bases between. There are 15 residues in the CDR3. Germline V CDR1 and CDR2: SGHRS, YFSETQ. General study results and limits: Findings come from small patient numbers and require larger validation. No direct test of biological reproducibility was done here.

Unstimulated Tregs (CD4+CD25+CD127-) and CD4+CD25- non-Tregs were sorted from PBMCs. Specimen: CD4+ T cells from blood. The TCR originated in a human donor in good health. This chain uses TRBV5-1 with TRBJ2-3, with a possible D match to TRBD2 (6 bases). DNA for the CDR3: TGCGCCAGCAGCTTGGGGGGAGGTGCCACAGATACGCAGTATTTT. Translating gives CASSLGGGATDTQYF.